The text below deals with one T cell receptor (beta chain). This entry comes from a study of blood T cell repertoires in COVID-19. Libraries were prepared by immunoSEQ multiplex PCR; TCRdb keeps only in-frame clonotypes and omits some of them. The repertoire includes around 150,000 clones, 85% to 90% of them detected once, and under 13% sits in the top ten. Germline values: CDR1 ENHRY, CDR2 SYGVKD. The CDR3 runs 18 residues. With 4 bases clipped from V and 4 bases from J, the junction kept 12 bases outside the gene matches. Sequencing input: peripheral blood. This clonotype was sampled from a woman in her sixties or seventies with COVID-19, enrolled during active disease. The chain uses TRBV10-3 and TRBJ2-3; TRBD2 matches 12 bases. The CDR3 reads CAISGNGLAGGMADTQYF. As DNA, the CDR3 is TGTGCCATCAGTGGGAACGGGCTAGCGGGGGGGATGGCAGATACGCAGTATTTT.